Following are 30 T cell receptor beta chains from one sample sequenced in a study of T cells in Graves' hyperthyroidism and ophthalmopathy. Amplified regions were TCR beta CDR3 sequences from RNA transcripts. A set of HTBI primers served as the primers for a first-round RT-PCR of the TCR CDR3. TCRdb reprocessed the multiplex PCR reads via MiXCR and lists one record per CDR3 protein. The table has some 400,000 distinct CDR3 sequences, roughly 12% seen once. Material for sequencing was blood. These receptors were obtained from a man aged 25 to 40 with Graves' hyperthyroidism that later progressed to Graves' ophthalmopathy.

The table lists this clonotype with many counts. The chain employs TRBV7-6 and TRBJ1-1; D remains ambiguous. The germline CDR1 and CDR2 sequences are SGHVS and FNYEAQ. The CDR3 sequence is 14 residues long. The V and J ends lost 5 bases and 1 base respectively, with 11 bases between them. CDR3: CASSPRGWNTEAFF. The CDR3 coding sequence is TGTGCCAGCAGCCCTAGAGGGTGGAACACTGAAGCTTTCTTT.

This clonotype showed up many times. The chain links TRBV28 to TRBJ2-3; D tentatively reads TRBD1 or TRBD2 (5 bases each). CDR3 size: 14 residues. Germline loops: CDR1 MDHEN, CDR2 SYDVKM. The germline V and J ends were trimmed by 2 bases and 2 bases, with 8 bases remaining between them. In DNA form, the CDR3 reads TGTGCCAGCAGTTTAAGGGACCTCACAGATACGCAGTATTTT. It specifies CASSLRDLTDTQYF. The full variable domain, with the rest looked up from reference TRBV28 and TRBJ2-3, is DVKVTQSSRYLVKRTGEKVFLECVQDMDHENMFWYRQDPGLGLRLIYFSYDVKMKEKGDIPEGYSVSREKKERFSLILESASTNQTSMYLCASSLRDLTDTQYFGPGTRLTVL.

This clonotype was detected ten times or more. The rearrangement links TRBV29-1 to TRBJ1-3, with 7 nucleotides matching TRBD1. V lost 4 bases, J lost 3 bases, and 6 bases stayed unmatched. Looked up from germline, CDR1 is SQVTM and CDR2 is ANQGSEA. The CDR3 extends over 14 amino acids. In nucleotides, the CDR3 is TGCAGCGTTGTCAAAGGGACAGATGGAAACACCATATATTTT. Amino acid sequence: CSVVKGTDGNTIYF.

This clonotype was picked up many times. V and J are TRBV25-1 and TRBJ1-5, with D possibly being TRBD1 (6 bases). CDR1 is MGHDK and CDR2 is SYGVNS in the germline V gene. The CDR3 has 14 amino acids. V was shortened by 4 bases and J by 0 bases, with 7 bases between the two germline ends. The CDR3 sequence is CASSGDTSNQPQHF. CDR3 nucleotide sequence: TGTGCCAGCAGTGGGGACACTAGCAATCAGCCCCAGCATTTT.

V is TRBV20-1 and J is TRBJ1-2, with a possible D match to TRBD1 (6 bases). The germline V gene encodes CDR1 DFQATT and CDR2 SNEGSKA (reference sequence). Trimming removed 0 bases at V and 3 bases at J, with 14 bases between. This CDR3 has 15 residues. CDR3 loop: CSARDDGQRDYGYTF. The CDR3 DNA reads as TGCAGTGCTAGAGATGACGGACAGCGCGACTATGGCTACACCTTC.

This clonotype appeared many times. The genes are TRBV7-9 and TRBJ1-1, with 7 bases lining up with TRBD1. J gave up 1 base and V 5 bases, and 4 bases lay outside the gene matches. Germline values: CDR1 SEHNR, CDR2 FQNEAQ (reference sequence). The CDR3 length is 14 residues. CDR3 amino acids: CASSAGQTNTEAFF. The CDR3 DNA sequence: TGTGCCAGCAGCGCGGGACAGACGAACACTGAAGCTTTCTTT. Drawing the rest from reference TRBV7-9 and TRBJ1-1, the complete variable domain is DTGVSQNPRHKITKRGQNVTFRCDPISEHNRLYWYRQTLGQGPEFLTYFQNEAQLEKSRLLSDRFSAERPKGSFSTLEIQRTEQGDSAMYLCASSAGQTNTEAFFGQGTRLTVV.

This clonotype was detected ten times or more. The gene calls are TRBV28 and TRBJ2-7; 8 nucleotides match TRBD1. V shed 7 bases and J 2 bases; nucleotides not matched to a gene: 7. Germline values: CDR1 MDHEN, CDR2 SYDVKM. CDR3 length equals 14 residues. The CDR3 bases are TGTGCCAGCATGGGACAGGTCAAGGCCTACGAGCAGTACTTC. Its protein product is CASMGQVKAYEQYF.

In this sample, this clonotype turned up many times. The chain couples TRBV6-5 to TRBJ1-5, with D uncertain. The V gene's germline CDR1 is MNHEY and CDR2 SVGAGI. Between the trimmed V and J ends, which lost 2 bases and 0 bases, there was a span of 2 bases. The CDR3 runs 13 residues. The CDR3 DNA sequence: TGTGCCAGCAGTTACAGTAGCAATCAGCCCCAGCATTTT. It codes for CASSYSSNQPQHF.

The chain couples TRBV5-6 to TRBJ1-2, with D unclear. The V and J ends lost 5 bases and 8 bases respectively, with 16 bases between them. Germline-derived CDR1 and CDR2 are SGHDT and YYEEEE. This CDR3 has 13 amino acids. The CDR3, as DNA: TGTGCCAGCAGACCCGACATAGTGGCGGGCTACACCTTC. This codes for CASRPDIVAGYTF.

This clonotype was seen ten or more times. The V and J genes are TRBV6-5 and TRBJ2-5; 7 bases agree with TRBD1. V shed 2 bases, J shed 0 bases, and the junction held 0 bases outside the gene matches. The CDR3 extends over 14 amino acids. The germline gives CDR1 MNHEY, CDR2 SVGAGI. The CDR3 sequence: CASSYGQDQETQYF. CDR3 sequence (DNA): TGTGCCAGCAGTTACGGACAGGACCAAGAGACCCAGTACTTC.

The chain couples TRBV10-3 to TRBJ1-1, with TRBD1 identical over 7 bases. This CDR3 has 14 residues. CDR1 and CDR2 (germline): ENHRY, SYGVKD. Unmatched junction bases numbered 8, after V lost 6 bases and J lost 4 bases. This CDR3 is CAIRQGFFGTEAFF. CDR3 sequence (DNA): TGTGCCATCAGACAGGGGTTTTTCGGCACTGAAGCTTTCTTT.

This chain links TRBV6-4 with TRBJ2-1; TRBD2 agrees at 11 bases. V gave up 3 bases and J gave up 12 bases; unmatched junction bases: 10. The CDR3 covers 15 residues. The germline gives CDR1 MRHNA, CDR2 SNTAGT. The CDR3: CASSESGTSGARQFF. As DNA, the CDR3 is TGTGCCAGCAGTGAGTCGGGGACTAGCGGTGCTCGGCAGTTCTTC.

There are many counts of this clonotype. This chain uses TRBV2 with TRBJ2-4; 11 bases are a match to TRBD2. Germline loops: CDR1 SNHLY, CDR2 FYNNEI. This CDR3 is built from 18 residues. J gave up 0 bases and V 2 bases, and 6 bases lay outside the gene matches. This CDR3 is CASSEITSGGIAKNIQYF. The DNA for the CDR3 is TGTGCCAGCAGTGAAATTACTAGCGGGGGAATAGCCAAAAACATTCAGTACTTC.

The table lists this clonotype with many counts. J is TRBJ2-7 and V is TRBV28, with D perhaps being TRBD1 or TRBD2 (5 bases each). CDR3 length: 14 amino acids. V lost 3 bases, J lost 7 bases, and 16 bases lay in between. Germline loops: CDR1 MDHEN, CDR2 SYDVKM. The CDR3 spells CASSLGPSNWEQYF. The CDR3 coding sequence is TGTGCCAGCAGTTTGGGACCGTCTAACTGGGAGCAGTACTTC. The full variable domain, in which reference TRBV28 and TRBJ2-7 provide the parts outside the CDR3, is DVKVTQSSRYLVKRTGEKVFLECVQDMDHENMFWYRQDPGLGLRLIYFSYDVKMKEKGDIPEGYSVSREKKERFSLILESASTNQTSMYLCASSLGPSNWEQYFGPGTRLTVT.

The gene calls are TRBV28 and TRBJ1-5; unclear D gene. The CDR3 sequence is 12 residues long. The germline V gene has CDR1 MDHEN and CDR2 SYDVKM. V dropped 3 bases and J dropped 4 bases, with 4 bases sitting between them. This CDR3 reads CASSFVNQPQHF. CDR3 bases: TGTGCCAGCAGTTTTGTGAATCAGCCCCAGCATTTT.

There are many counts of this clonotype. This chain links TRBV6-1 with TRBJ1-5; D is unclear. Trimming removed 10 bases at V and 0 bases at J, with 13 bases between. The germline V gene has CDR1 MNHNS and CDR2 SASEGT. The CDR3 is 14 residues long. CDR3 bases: TGTGCCACAAGGGATAGGAGTAGCAATCAGCCCCAGCATTTT. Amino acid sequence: CATRDRSSNQPQHF.

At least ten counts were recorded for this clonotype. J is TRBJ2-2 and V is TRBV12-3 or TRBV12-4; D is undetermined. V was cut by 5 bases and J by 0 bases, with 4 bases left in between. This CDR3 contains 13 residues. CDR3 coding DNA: TGTGCCAGCAGTCGACCGAACACCGGGGAGCTGTTTTTT. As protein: CASSRPNTGELFF.

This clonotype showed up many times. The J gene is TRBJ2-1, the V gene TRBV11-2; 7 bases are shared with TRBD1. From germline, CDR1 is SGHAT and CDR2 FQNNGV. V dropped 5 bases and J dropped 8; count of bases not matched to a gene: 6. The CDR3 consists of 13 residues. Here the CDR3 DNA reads TGTGCCAGCAGCATCAACAGGGGCGATGAGCAGTTCTTC. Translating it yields CASSINRGDEQFF.

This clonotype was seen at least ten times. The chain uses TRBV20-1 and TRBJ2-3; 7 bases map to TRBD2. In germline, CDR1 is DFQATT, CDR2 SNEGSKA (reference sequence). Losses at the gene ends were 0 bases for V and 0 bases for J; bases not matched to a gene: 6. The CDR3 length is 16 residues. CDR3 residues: CSARDHLAASTDTQYF. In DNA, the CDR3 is TGCAGTGCTAGAGACCACCTAGCGGCTAGCACAGATACGCAGTATTTT.

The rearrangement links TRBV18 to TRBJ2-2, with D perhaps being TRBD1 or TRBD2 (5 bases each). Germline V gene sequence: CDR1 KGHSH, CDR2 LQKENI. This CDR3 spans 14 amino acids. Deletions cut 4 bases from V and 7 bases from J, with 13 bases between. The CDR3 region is CASSLLGVDGELFF. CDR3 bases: TGTGCCAGCTCACTTCTGGGGGTCGACGGGGAGCTGTTTTTT. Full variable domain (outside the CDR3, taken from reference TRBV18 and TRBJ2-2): NAGVMQNPRHLVRRRGQEARLRCSPMKGHSHVYWYRQLPEEGLKFMVYLQKENIIDESGMPKERFSAEFPKEGPSILRIQQVVRGDSAAYFCASSLLGVDGELFFGEGSRLTVL.

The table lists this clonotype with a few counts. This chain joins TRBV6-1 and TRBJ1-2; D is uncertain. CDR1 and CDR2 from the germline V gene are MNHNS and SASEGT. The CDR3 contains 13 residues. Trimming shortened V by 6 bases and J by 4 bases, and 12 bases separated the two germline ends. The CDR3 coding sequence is TGTGCCAGCAGGAAGGGAGGAGGCTATGGCTACACCTTC. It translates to CASRKGGGYGYTF.

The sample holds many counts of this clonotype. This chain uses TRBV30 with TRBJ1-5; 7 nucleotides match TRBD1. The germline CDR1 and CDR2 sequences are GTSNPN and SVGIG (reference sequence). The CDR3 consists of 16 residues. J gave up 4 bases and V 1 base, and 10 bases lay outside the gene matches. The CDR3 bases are TGTGCCTGGAGTGCAGAGGTAGGGACAGCTAATCAGCCCCAGCATTTT. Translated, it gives CAWSAEVGTANQPQHF. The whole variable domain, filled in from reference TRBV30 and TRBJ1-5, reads SQTIHQWPATLVQPVGSPLSLECTVEGTSNPNLYWYRQAAGRGLQLLFYSVGIGQISSEVPQNLSASRPQDRQFILSSKKLLLSDSGFYLCAWSAEVGTANQPQHFGDGTRLSIL.

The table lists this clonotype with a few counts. The CDR3 sequence: CASSDLAGGRDTGELFF. In nucleotides, the CDR3 is TGTGCCAGTAGTGATCTAGCGGGGGGGCGAGACACCGGGGAGCTGTTTTTT. The chain recombines TRBV19 with TRBJ2-2, with 12 nucleotides matching TRBD2. Germline CDR1 LNHDA, CDR2 SQIVND (reference sequence). V lost 5 bases, J lost 3 bases, and 7 bases stayed unmatched. The CDR3 is 17 residues long.

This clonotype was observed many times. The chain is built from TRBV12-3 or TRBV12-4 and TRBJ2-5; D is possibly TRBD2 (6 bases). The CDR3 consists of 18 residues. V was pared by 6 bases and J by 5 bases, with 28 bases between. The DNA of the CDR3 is TGTGCCAGCAGCCCGACCGATTTCGGGGGAAGAAGAGGGGAGACCCAGTACTTC. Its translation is CASSPTDFGGRRGETQYF.

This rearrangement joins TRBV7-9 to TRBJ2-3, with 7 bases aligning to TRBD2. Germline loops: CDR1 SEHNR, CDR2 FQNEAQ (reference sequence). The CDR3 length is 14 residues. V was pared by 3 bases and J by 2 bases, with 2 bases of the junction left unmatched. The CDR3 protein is CASSFLADTDTQYF. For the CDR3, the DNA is TGTGCCAGCAGCTTTCTAGCGGACACAGATACGCAGTATTTT. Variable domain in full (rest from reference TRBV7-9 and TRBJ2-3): DTGVSQNPRHKITKRGQNVTFRCDPISEHNRLYWYRQTLGQGPEFLTYFQNEAQLEKSRLLSDRFSAERPKGSFSTLEIQRTEQGDSAMYLCASSFLADTDTQYFGPGTRLTVL.

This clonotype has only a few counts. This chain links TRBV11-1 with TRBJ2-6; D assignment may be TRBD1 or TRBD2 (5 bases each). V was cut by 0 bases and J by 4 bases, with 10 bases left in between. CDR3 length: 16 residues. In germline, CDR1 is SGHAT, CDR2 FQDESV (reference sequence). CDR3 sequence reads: CASSLARGWGANVLTF. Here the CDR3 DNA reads TGTGCCAGCAGCTTAGCTCGGGGCTGGGGGGCCAACGTCCTGACTTTC.

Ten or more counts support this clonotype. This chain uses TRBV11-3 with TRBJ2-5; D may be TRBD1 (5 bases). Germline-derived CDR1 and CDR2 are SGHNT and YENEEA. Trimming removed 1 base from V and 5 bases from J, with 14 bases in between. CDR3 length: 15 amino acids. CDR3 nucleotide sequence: TGTGCCAGCAGCTTAGTAGGGTCAGGGAAGGAGACCCAGTACTTC. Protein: CASSLVGSGKETQYF.

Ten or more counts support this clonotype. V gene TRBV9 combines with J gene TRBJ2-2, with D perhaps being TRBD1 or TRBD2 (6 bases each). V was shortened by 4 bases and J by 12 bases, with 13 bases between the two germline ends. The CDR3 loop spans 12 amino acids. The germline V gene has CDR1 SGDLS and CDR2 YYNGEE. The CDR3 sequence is CASSPRRGKLFF. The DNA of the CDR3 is TGTGCCAGCAGCCCCCGGAGGGGGAAGCTGTTTTTT.

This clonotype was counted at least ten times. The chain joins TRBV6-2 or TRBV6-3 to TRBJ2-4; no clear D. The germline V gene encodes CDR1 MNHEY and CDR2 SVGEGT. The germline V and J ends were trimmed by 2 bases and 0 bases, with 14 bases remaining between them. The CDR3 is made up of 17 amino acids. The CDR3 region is CASSYVGPGRAKNIQYF. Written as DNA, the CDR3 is TGTGCCAGCAGTTACGTCGGTCCCGGAAGAGCCAAAAACATTCAGTACTTC.

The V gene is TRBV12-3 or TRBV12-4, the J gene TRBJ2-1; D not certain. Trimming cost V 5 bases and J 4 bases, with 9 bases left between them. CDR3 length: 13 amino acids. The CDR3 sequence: CASSPRRYNEQFF. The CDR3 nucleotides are TGTGCCAGCAGTCCCAGAAGGTACAATGAGCAGTTCTTC.